Each of the 5 T cell receptor beta chains below was sequenced from the same sample in a study of CD8 T cells in Susac syndrome. When the RNA was reverse transcribed, random hexamers were used with an input of roughly 0.45 to 1 ug. A single record per CDR3 protein comes from TCRdb applying MiXCR to the immunoSEQ multiplex PCR reads. Of 80,000 or so distinct CDR3 sequences in the sample, approximately 93% were seen once. Material: CD8+ T cells from PBMCs. Receptor source: a human donor with Susac syndrome.

This chain connects TRBV27 to TRBJ2-7; D not resolved. This CDR3 region has 12 residues. V was cut by 7 bases and J by 4 bases, with 11 bases left in between. CDR1 and CDR2 (germline): MNHEY, SMNVEV (reference sequence). DNA for the CDR3: TGTGCCAGCACCTCAACCCAATACGAGCAGTACTTC. The encoded protein is CASTSTQYEQYF.

This clonotype was observed a single time. The CDR3 region has the DNA TGCAGTGCTAGAGATTTGGCGGGGGACACCGGGGAGCTGTTTTTT. Amino acids: CSARDLAGDTGELFF. This sequence joins TRBV20-1 and TRBJ2-2; 7 bases agree with TRBD2. This CDR3 has 15 residues. Trimming at V came to 0 bases and at J to 3 bases, leaving 4 bases not matched to a gene. Germline V gene sequence: CDR1 DFQATT, CDR2 SNEGSKA (reference sequence).

J is TRBJ1-2 and V is TRBV4-1, with TRBD1 matching over 10 bases. J was trimmed by 8 bases and V by 6 bases; bases with no gene match: 9. The CDR3 consists of 14 residues. Per the germline V gene, CDR1 is MGHRA and CDR2 is YSYEKL. CDR3 in amino acids: CASSLTGGAQGYTF. The CDR3 nucleotides are TGCGCCAGCAGTCTGACAGGGGGCGCCCAGGGCTACACCTTC.

The chain combines TRBV9 with TRBJ2-2, with 7 bases matching TRBD2. This CDR3 has 15 residues. CDR1 and CDR2 from the germline V gene are SGDLS and YYNGEE. Trimming at V came to 3 bases and at J to 0 bases, leaving 2 bases not matched to a gene. This CDR3 reads CASSASGANTGELFF. The CDR3 DNA is TGTGCCAGCAGCGCTAGCGGAGCGAACACCGGGGAGCTGTTTTTT.

CDR3 sequence reads: CASSSAGGLSSYNEQFF. The CDR3 DNA follows: TGTGCCAGCAGCTCGGCAGGGGGCCTTAGCTCCTACAATGAGCAGTTCTTC. This rearrangement joins TRBV7-9 to TRBJ2-1; 8 nucleotides match TRBD1. Looked up from germline, CDR1 is SEHNR and CDR2 is FQNEAQ (reference sequence). V gave up 4 bases and J gave up 0 bases; unmatched junction bases: 8. The CDR3 runs 17 residues.